This T cell receptor beta chain was observed in a study of T-cell reconstitution after alpha-beta-depleted transplantation in children. General study findings and limits: A year post-transplant, T-cell counts and diversity derived mostly from newly produced T cells. Several hundred graft clones that had expanded were reportedly the source of alpha-beta T cells about two months after transplant. TCRbeta diversity was high at day 60 in some patients (a result of surviving recipient T cells and thymic progenitors).

With regard to this clonotype: What it binds is not known.

CDR1 is MNHEY, CDR2 SMNVEV, per germline (reference sequence). Trimming at V came to 4 bases and at J to 7 bases, leaving 12 bases not matched to a gene. The CDR3 sequence is 15 residues long. The TCRbeta library incorporated unique molecular identifiers. TCRdb itself ran the PCR reads through MiXCR, one entry per CDR3 protein. The sample lists over 200,000 distinct CDR3 sequences, approximately 11% occurring once. The origin of this receptor is a child younger than two with acute myeloid leukemia, due to receive a stem cell transplant. The V gene is TRBV27, the J gene TRBJ1-2; 7 nucleotides match TRBD1. Sequenced here: PBMCs, sampled before TCRalphabeta/CD19-depleted stem cell transplant. The DNA for the CDR3 is TGTGCCAGCAGTTCATCGATAGGGGGCTACTGTGGCTACACCTTC. As protein: CASSSSIGGYCGYTF.